Listed below are T cell receptor beta chains from one sample, sequenced in a study of blood T cell repertoires in COVID-19. The repertoire was sequenced with immunoSEQ multiplex PCR; TCRdb's copy has only in-frame clones and lacks some. Of some 300,000 clones listed, roughly 86% were seen once; the top ten hold less than 3%. The sequenced sample was PBMCs or T cells enriched from blood (not recorded which). The source of these receptors is a woman aged 45-65 years who had been exposed to COVID-19. Each CDR3 is given with its conserved first and last residue. Fields, in order: CDR3 length, D gene, J gene, V gene, clone size, CDR3 protein, CDR3 DNA. A D gene is named only where the DNA matches it firmly. Clone size is not always given. Where it is, it says once, few, many or a class for expanded clones.

cdr3_length: 14; d_call: NA; j_call: TRBJ1-2; v_call: TRBV4-1; clone_size: NA; cdr3_aa: CASSREAGPRGYTF; cdr3_nt: TGCGCCAGCAGCCGGGAGGCCGGGCCGAGGGGCTACACCTTC
cdr3_length: 19; d_call: TRBD2; j_call: TRBJ2-3; v_call: TRBV7-2; clone_size: NA; cdr3_aa: CASSTPGLAGPSSTDTQYF; cdr3_nt: TGTGCCAGCAGCACGCCGGGACTAGCGGGGCCCTCTAGCACAGATACGCAGTATTTT
cdr3_length: 18; d_call: NA; j_call: TRBJ1-5; v_call: TRBV7-2; clone_size: NA; cdr3_aa: CASSLGVGGAAWNQPQHF; cdr3_nt: TGTGCCAGCAGCTTAGGGGTTGGAGGGGCCGCTTGGAATCAGCCCCAGCATTTT
cdr3_length: 14; d_call: NA; j_call: TRBJ1-1; v_call: TRBV28; clone_size: once; cdr3_aa: CASSLSTQGTEAFF; cdr3_nt: TGTGCCAGCAGTTTATCGACCCAGGGAACTGAAGCTTTCTTT
cdr3_length: 16; d_call: TRBD1; j_call: TRBJ1-3; v_call: TRBV28; clone_size: NA; cdr3_aa: CASSFAHRGPGNTIYF; cdr3_nt: TGTGCCAGCAGTTTCGCCCACAGGGGTCCTGGAAACACCATATATTTT
cdr3_length: 16; d_call: TRBD1; j_call: TRBJ1-4; v_call: TRBV7-8; clone_size: NA; cdr3_aa: CASSPYPGQGGEKLFF; cdr3_nt: TGTGCCAGCAGCCCCTACCCGGGACAGGGGGGTGAAAAACTGTTTTTT
cdr3_length: 13; d_call: NA; j_call: TRBJ1-2; v_call: TRBV5-1; clone_size: NA; cdr3_aa: CASSLESEYGYTF; cdr3_nt: TGCGCCAGCAGCTTGGAATCGGAGTATGGCTACACCTTC
cdr3_length: 14; d_call: TRBD1; j_call: TRBJ1-1; v_call: TRBV19; clone_size: once; cdr3_aa: CASSPLGTGLGAFF; cdr3_nt: TGTGCCAGTAGCCCTCTAGGGACAGGGCTTGGAGCTTTCTTT
cdr3_length: 16; d_call: TRBD1; j_call: TRBJ1-1; v_call: TRBV25-1; clone_size: NA; cdr3_aa: CASSAPPGQGNTEAFF; cdr3_nt: TGTGCCAGCAGTGCCCCTCCGGGACAGGGGAACACTGAAGCTTTCTTT
cdr3_length: 14; d_call: TRBD1; j_call: TRBJ1-6; v_call: TRBV7-9; clone_size: NA; cdr3_aa: CASSHDRGRSPLHF; cdr3_nt: TGTGCCAGCAGCCACGACAGGGGGAGGTCACCCCTCCACTTT
cdr3_length: 15; d_call: NA; j_call: TRBJ1-1; v_call: TRBV6-5; clone_size: NA; cdr3_aa: CASSYSRTLNTEAFF; cdr3_nt: TGTGCCAGCAGTTACTCGCGGACATTGAACACTGAAGCTTTCTTT
cdr3_length: 16; d_call: NA; j_call: TRBJ1-1; v_call: TRBV3-1/TRBV3-2; clone_size: once; cdr3_aa: CASSPQTLTWNTEAFF; cdr3_nt: TGTGCCAGCAGCCCTCAGACTTTAACGTGGAACACTGAAGCTTTCTTT
cdr3_length: 15; d_call: NA; j_call: TRBJ1-5; v_call: TRBV15; clone_size: NA; cdr3_aa: CATSPGENSNQPQHF; cdr3_nt: TGTGCCACCAGCCCCGGAGAGAATAGCAATCAGCCCCAGCATTTT
cdr3_length: 15; d_call: NA; j_call: TRBJ1-1; v_call: TRBV28; clone_size: NA; cdr3_aa: CASSFGGAMDTEAFF; cdr3_nt: TGTGCCAGCAGTTTCGGGGGAGCGATGGACACTGAAGCTTTCTTT
cdr3_length: 16; d_call: NA; j_call: TRBJ2-1; v_call: TRBV10-3; clone_size: NA; cdr3_aa: CAISESGRGVYNEQFF; cdr3_nt: TGTGCCATCAGTGAGTCAGGGCGGGGTGTTTACAATGAGCAGTTCTTC
cdr3_length: 12; d_call: NA; j_call: TRBJ1-5; v_call: TRBV12-3/TRBV12-4; clone_size: NA; cdr3_aa: CASKTEVEPQHF; cdr3_nt: TGTGCCAGCAAAACAGAAGTTGAGCCCCAGCATTTT
cdr3_length: 13; d_call: TRBD2; j_call: TRBJ2-3; v_call: TRBV27; clone_size: NA; cdr3_aa: CASRKAGGDTQYF; cdr3_nt: TGTGCCAGCAGGAAAGCGGGGGGGGATACGCAGTATTTT
cdr3_length: 13; d_call: NA; j_call: TRBJ1-5; v_call: TRBV10-3; clone_size: NA; cdr3_aa: CAISEWHLEPQHF; cdr3_nt: TGTGCCATCAGTGAGTGGCACCTTGAGCCCCAGCATTTT
cdr3_length: 15; d_call: NA; j_call: TRBJ1-6; v_call: TRBV6-1; clone_size: NA; cdr3_aa: CASSEQAGITSPLHF; cdr3_nt: TGTGCCAGCAGTGAGCAGGCAGGGATAACTTCACCCCTCCACTTT
cdr3_length: 14; d_call: TRBD1; j_call: TRBJ1-6; v_call: TRBV19; clone_size: NA; cdr3_aa: CATNRGQENSPLHF; cdr3_nt: TGTGCCACCAACAGGGGGCAAGAGAATTCACCCCTCCACTTT
cdr3_length: 15; d_call: NA; j_call: TRBJ2-1; v_call: TRBV27; clone_size: NA; cdr3_aa: CASSLGTQPYNEQFF; cdr3_nt: TGTGCCAGCAGTTTGGGGACACAGCCCTACAATGAGCAGTTCTTC
cdr3_length: 15; d_call: NA; j_call: TRBJ2-1; v_call: TRBV2; clone_size: NA; cdr3_aa: CASFGGLAANNEQFF; cdr3_nt: TGTGCCAGCTTTGGTGGGCTAGCAGCGAACAATGAGCAGTTCTTC